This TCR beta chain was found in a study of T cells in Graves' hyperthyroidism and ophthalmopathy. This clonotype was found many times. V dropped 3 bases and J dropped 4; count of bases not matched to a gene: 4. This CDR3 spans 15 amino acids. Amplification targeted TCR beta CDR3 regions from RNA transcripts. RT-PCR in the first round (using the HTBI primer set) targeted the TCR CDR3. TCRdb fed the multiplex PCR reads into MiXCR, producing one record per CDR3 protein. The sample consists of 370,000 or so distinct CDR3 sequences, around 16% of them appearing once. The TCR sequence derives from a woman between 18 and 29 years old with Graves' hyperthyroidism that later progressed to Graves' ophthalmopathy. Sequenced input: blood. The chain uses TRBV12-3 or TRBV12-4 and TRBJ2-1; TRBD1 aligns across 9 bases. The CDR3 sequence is CASSFTGGIYNEQFF. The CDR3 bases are TGTGCCAGCAGTTTTACAGGGGGCATTTACAATGAGCAGTTCTTC.